This TCR beta chain was captured in a study of cytomegalovirus exposure and HLA in healthy donors. In the study overall: An early data release held 70 million to 90 million unique TCRs from HLA-typed donors.

The CDR3 is 15 amino acids. The V end was cut by 3 bases, the J end by 7 bases, with 16 bases between. Looked up from germline, CDR1 is LGHNA and CDR2 is YSLEER. The PCR was carried out with 60 Vbeta primers and 13 Jbeta primers. Assay used: immunoSEQ multiplex PCR; TCRdb lists only in-frame clones, some missing. The sample carries under 200,000 clones, approximately 85% recorded once. V and J are TRBV4-3 and TRBJ2-1; perhaps TRBD2 as D (5 bases). This clonotype was obtained from a man younger than 35 in good health and CMV-seropositive. The sample was PBMCs. The CDR3: CASSQDPALANEQFF. CDR3 DNA sequence: TGCGCCAGCAGCCAGGATCCTGCGCTAGCAAATGAGCAGTTCTTC.